These T cell receptor beta chains were read from a single sample in a study of blood T cell repertoires in COVID-19. Produced via immunoSEQ multiplex PCR; TCRdb's table is partial and in-frame only. The sample lists 50,000 to 65,000 clones, 84% seen once, with roughly 16% in the top ten. The sequencing input was peripheral blood. Receptors originate from a man between 60 and 70 years old with COVID-19, enrolled during active disease. The CDR3 runs from the conserved cysteine through the conserved F or W. A D gene is named only where the DNA matches it firmly. For some rows the clone size is stated as once, few or many, or as a class when expanded; others skip it.

CDR3 length: 16
clone size: .
V gene: TRBV4-1
J gene: TRBJ1-5
D gene: .
CDR3 protein: CASSQVGAGADGPQHF
CDR3 DNA: TGCGCCAGCAGCCAAGTGGGGGCTGGCGCCGATGGGCCCCAGCATTTT

CDR3 length: 12
clone size: .
V gene: TRBV6-6
J gene: TRBJ2-1
D gene: .
CDR3 protein: CASSPVDNEQFF
CDR3 DNA: TGTGCCAGCAGTCCTGTCGACAATGAGCAGTTCTTC

CDR3 length: 16
clone size: .
V gene: TRBV7-3
J gene: TRBJ2-3
D gene: .
CDR3 protein: CASSLSRRGGSDTQYF
CDR3 DNA: TGTGCCAGCAGCTTAAGTAGGAGGGGGGGTTCAGATACGCAGTATTTT

CDR3 length: 15
clone size: once
V gene: TRBV12-5
J gene: TRBJ2-3
D gene: TRBD1
CDR3 protein: CASGKPGQGLDTQYF
CDR3 DNA: TGTGCTAGTGGTAAGCCAGGACAGGGATTAGATACGCAGTATTTT

CDR3 length: 16
clone size: .
V gene: TRBV10-2
J gene: TRBJ2-1
D gene: TRBD2
CDR3 protein: CASSAQRGQVGNEQFF
CDR3 DNA: TGCGCCAGCAGTGCTCAGCGGGGGCAAGTGGGGAATGAGCAGTTCTTC

CDR3 length: 14
clone size: .
V gene: TRBV28
J gene: TRBJ2-7
D gene: TRBD1
CDR3 protein: CASSHGTGYSEQYF
CDR3 DNA: TGTGCCAGCAGTCACGGGACAGGGTACTCCGAGCAGTACTTC

CDR3 length: 14
clone size: .
V gene: TRBV2
J gene: TRBJ2-7
D gene: .
CDR3 protein: CASRRTESSYEQYF
CDR3 DNA: TGTGCCAGCCGCCGGACAGAAAGCTCCTACGAGCAGTACTTC

CDR3 length: 15
clone size: .
V gene: TRBV7-3
J gene: TRBJ2-1
D gene: .
CDR3 protein: CASSLTSGPYNEQFF
CDR3 DNA: TGTGCCAGCAGCTTAACTAGCGGCCCCTACAATGAGCAGTTCTTC

CDR3 length: 13
clone size: .
V gene: TRBV24-1
J gene: TRBJ2-7
D gene: .
CDR3 protein: CATSDLQSYEQYF
CDR3 DNA: TGTGCCACCAGTGATTTACAGTCCTACGAGCAGTACTTC

CDR3 length: 15
clone size: .
V gene: TRBV5-5
J gene: TRBJ2-6
D gene: .
CDR3 protein: CASSQGTSEANVLTF
CDR3 DNA: TGTGCCAGCTCCCAGGGTACCTCTGAGGCCAACGTCCTGACTTTC

CDR3 length: 15
clone size: once
V gene: TRBV6-6
J gene: TRBJ1-2
D gene: TRBD1
CDR3 protein: CASSYRGTALSGYTF
CDR3 DNA: TGTGCCAGCAGTTACCGAGGGACAGCTCTATCTGGCTACACCTTC

CDR3 length: 15
clone size: once
V gene: TRBV5-5
J gene: TRBJ2-5
D gene: TRBD1
CDR3 protein: CASINQGTRGETQYF
CDR3 DNA: TGTGCCAGCATCAACCAAGGGACCAGGGGGGAGACCCAGTACTTC

CDR3 length: 16
clone size: .
V gene: TRBV5-1
J gene: TRBJ2-5
D gene: TRBD1
CDR3 protein: CASSMNLQGSQETQYF
CDR3 DNA: TGCGCCAGCAGCATGAATTTACAGGGGAGTCAAGAGACCCAGTACTTC